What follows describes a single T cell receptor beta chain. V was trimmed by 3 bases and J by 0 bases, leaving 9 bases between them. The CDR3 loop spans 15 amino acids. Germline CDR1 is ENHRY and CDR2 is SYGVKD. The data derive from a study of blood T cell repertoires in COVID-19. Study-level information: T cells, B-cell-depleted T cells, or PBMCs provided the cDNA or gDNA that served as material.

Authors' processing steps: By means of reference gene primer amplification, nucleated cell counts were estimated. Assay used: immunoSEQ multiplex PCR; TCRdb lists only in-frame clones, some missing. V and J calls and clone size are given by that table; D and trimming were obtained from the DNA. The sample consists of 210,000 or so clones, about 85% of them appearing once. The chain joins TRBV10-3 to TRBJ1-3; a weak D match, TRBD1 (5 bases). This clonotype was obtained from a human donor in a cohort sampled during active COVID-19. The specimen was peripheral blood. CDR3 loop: CAISDRTTSGNTIYF. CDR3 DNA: TGTGCCATCAGTGACAGGACAACCTCTGGAAACACCATATATTTT.